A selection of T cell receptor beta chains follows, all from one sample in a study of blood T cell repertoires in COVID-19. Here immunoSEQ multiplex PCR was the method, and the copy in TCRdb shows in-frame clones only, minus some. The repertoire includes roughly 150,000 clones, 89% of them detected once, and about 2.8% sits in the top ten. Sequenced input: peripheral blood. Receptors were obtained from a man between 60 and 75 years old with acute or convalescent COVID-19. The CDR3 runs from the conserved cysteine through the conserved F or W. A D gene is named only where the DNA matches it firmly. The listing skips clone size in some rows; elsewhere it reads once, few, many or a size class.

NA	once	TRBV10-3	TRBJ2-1	CAISGGNNEQFF	TGTGCCATCAGCGGGGGTAACAATGAGCAGTTCTTC
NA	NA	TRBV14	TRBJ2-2	CASSQVRSLNTGELFF	TGTGCCAGCAGCCAAGTTCGTAGCCTGAACACCGGGGAGCTGTTTTTT
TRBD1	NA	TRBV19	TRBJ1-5	CASRMNPGQENQPQHF	TGTGCCAGTAGGATGAATCCGGGACAGGAAAATCAGCCCCAGCATTTT
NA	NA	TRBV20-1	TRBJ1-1	CSASLGMNTEAFF	TGCAGTGCTAGTTTGGGCATGAACACTGAAGCTTTCTTT
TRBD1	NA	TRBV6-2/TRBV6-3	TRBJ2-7	CASSRDSYEQYF	TGTGCCAGCAGTCGGGACAGCTACGAGCAGTACTTC
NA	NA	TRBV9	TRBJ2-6	CASRRGSGANVLTF	TGTGCCAGCAGAAGGGGCTCTGGGGCCAACGTCCTGACTTTC
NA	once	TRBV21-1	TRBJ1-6	CASRSLTGISNSPLHF	TGTGCCAGCCGGAGTTTGACAGGGATAAGTAATTCACCCCTCCACTTT
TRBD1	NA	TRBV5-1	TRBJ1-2	CASSQGQGPGYTF	TGCGCCAGCAGCCAAGGACAGGGCCCCGGCTACACCTTC
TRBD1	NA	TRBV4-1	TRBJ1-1	CASSHLPGQGGYYTEAFF	TGCGCCAGCAGCCACTTACCGGGACAGGGGGGGTATTACACTGAAGCTTTCTTT
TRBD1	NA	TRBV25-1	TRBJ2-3	CASSDLGTGPTDTQYF	TGTGCCAGCAGTGATCTCGGGACAGGGCCCACAGATACGCAGTATTTT
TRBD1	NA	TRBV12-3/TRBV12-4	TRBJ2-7	CASSSRQGLEQYF	TGTGCCAGCAGTTCCCGACAGGGTCTTGAGCAGTACTTC
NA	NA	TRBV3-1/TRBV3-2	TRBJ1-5	CASSQDENRSGPQHF	TGTGCCAGCAGCCAAGATGAGAACCGTTCGGGGCCCCAGCATTTT
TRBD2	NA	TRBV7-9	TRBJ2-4	CATREGRESDIQYF	TGTGCCACACGGGAAGGGCGGGAGTCTGACATTCAGTACTTC
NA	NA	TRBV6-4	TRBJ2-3	CASIPRVAHTDTQYF	TGTGCCAGCATCCCCCGGGTTGCCCACACAGATACGCAGTATTTT
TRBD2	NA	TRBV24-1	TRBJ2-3	CATSERGLAGVKVSTDTQYF	TGTGCCACCAGTGAACGGGGACTAGCGGGGGTTAAGGTCTCGACAGATACGCAGTATTTT
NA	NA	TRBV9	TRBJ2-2	CASSVVQQGSGELFF	TGTGCCAGCAGCGTAGTGCAGCAGGGCTCCGGGGAGCTGTTTTTT
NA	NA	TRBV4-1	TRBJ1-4	CASSLRFNEKLFF	TGCGCCAGCAGCCTGAGGTTTAATGAAAAACTGTTTTTT
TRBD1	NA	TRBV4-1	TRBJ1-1	CASRQGEIWTEAFF	TGCGCCAGCAGACAGGGGGAGATCTGGACTGAAGCTTTCTTT
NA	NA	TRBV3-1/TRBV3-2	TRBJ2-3	CASSRLGGAADTQYF	TGTGCCAGCAGCCGTTTGGGGGGGGCCGCAGATACGCAGTATTTT
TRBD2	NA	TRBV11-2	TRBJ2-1	CASSLASGVGNEQFF	TGTGCCAGCAGCTTAGCTAGCGGGGTAGGAAATGAGCAGTTCTTC
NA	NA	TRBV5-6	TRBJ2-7	CASRSDSEQYF	TGTGCCAGCAGGTCCGACTCCGAGCAGTACTTC
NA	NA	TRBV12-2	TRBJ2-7	CSWPEATYEQYF	TGTTCTTGGCCCGAAGCGACCTACGAGCAGTACTTC
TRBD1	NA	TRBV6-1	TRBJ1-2	CASSEGRGYGYTF	TGTGCCAGCAGTGAGGGCAGGGGGTATGGCTACACCTTC
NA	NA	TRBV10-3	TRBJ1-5	CAISDRANQPQHF	TGTGCCATCAGTGACAGGGCGAATCAGCCCCAGCATTTT
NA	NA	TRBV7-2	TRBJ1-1	CASSLDPGPKLTEAFF	TGTGCCAGCAGCTTAGATCCAGGCCCAAAGCTAACTGAAGCTTTCTTT
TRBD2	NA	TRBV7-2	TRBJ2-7	CASSVDGGGFYEQYF	TGTGCCAGCAGCGTAGATGGCGGGGGATTCTACGAGCAGTACTTC
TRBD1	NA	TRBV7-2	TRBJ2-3	CASSLTGGTDTQYF	TGTGCCAGCAGCCTGACAGGGGGCACAGATACGCAGTATTTT
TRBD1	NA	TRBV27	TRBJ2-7	CASRGTDHYEQYF	TGTGCCAGCAGGGGGACAGACCACTACGAGCAGTACTTC
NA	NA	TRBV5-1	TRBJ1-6	CASSFDGFSPLHF	TGCGCCAGCAGCTTTGACGGGTTCTCACCCCTCCACTTT
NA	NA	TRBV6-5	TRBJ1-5	CASSYSSVSSNQPQHF	TGTGCCAGCAGTTACTCGAGCGTCTCCAGCAATCAGCCCCAGCATTTT
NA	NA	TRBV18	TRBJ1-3	CASSELGSSGNTIYF	TGTGCCAGCTCCGAGTTGGGCTCCTCTGGAAACACCATATATTTT
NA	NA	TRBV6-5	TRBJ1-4	CASSYTTGTNEKLFF	TGTGCCAGCAGTTACACCACAGGGACTAATGAAAAACTGTTTTTT
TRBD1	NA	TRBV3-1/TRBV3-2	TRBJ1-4	CASSHNPGQVNEKLFF	TGTGCCAGCAGCCATAACCCGGGACAGGTTAATGAAAAACTGTTTTTT